Below, 9 T cell receptor beta chains from the same sample are listed, as sequenced in a study of T cells after somatic rescue of genetic block. Sequenced by immunoSEQ multiplex PCR; TCRdb stores in-frame clones only, minus some. The repertoire holds roughly 55,000 clones, with approximately 96% as singletons. The specimen sequenced was peripheral blood mononuclear cells (PBMCs). The source of these receptors is a child less than two years old.

The rearrangement joins TRBV10-3 to TRBJ2-7, with TRBD2 as a possible D gene (6 bases). The CDR3 contains 13 residues. Per the germline V gene, CDR1 is ENHRY and CDR2 is SYGVKD. V dropped 8 bases and J dropped 0 bases, with 11 bases sitting between them. In DNA, the CDR3 is TGTGCCATCCAGGCGGGGCCCTCCTACGAGCAGTACTTC. Amino acids: CAIQAGPSYEQYF.

The chain has TRBV27 and TRBJ2-5, with D possibly matching TRBD2 (6 bases). The J call is in doubt because the DNA end fits TRBJ2-7 better. The CDR3 loop spans 14 amino acids. In germline, CDR1 is MNHEY, CDR2 SMNVEV (reference sequence). CDR3 sequence reads: CASSYLWGVYEQYF. In nucleotides, the CDR3 is TGTGCCAGCAGTTATCTTTGGGGGGTCTACGAGCAGTACTTC.

With respect to this clone: The junction departs from the called germline gene at one end, perhaps through a read error. V usage is TRBV7-9 and J usage is TRBJ1-1, with D unresolved. Germline values: CDR1 SEHNR, CDR2 FQNEAQ (reference sequence). CDR3 length: 12 residues. This CDR3 reads CASSSYLLEGFF. CDR3 nucleotides: TGTGCCAGCAGCTCCTATTTACTGGAAGGTTTCTTT.

V usage is TRBV28 and J usage is TRBJ1-2; D unclear. This CDR3 contains 14 residues. Per the germline V gene, CDR1 is MDHEN and CDR2 is SYDVKM. Between the trimmed V and J ends, which lost 5 bases and 3 bases, there was a span of 13 bases. The CDR3 DNA sequence: TGTGCCAGCAGTACTACCAATCAACACTATGGCTACACCTTC. This encodes CASSTTNQHYGYTF.

This clone was counted a single time. This rearrangement joins TRBV5-1 to TRBJ2-7; D call uncertain. Germline V gene data show CDR1 as SGHRS and CDR2 as YFSETQ. This CDR3 region has 14 residues. Trimming took off 0 bases at V and 2 bases at J, with 9 bases between the two ends. The CDR3 is CASSLAAAAYEQYF. The DNA of the CDR3 is TGCGCCAGCAGCTTGGCCGCGGCAGCCTACGAGCAGTACTTC.

The chain recombines TRBV7-9 with TRBJ2-7; weak D call: TRBD1 (6 bases). The CDR3 spans 15 residues. The germline CDR1 and CDR2 sequences are SEHNR and FQNEAQ (reference sequence). V shed 5 bases and J shed 2 bases, with 16 bases lying between them. The CDR3 DNA sequence: TGTGCCAGCAGCACCCTCGGGACAAGTCCCTACGAGCAGTACTTC. Translating gives CASSTLGTSPYEQYF.

CDR3 protein: CASSPGRFLGDSPLHF. In DNA form, the CDR3 reads TGTGCCAGCAGTCCGGGACGCTTCCTGGGGGATTCACCCCTCCACTTT. The chain uses TRBV28 and TRBJ1-6; tentatively, D is TRBD1 (5 bases). The germline V and J ends were trimmed by 5 bases and 8 bases, with 19 bases remaining between them. This CDR3 comprises 16 residues. Per the germline V gene, CDR1 is MDHEN and CDR2 is SYDVKM.

The J gene is TRBJ2-7, the V gene TRBV20-1; D is unresolved. The V end was cut by 2 bases, the J end by 4 bases, with 3 bases between. Looked up from germline, CDR1 is DFQATT and CDR2 is SNEGSKA (reference sequence). The CDR3 is 10 amino acids. In DNA, the CDR3 is TGCAGTGCTAGACAATACGAGCAGTACTTC. Residues: CSARQYEQYF.

This rearrangement joins TRBV11-1 to TRBJ2-5; 11 nucleotides agree with TRBD2. Looked up from germline, CDR1 is SGHAT and CDR2 is FQDESV (reference sequence). J was trimmed by 3 bases and V by 4 bases; bases with no gene match: 4. The CDR3 loop spans 15 amino acids. For the CDR3, the DNA is TGTGCCAGCAGCTACCAGACTAGCGGGAAAGAGACCCAGTACTTC. Translating gives CASSYQTSGKETQYF. Full variable domain (outside the CDR3, taken from reference TRBV11-1 and TRBJ2-5): EAEVAQSPRYKITEKSQAVAFWCDPISGHATLYWYRQILGQGPELLVQFQDESVVDDSQLPKDRFSAERLKGVDSTLKIQPAELGDSAMYLCASSYQTSGKETQYFGPGTRLLVL.